What follows are 14 T cell receptor beta chains derived from one specimen sequenced in a study of blood T cell repertoires in COVID-19. Assay: immunoSEQ multiplex PCR; the TCRdb copy retains only in-frame clones and omits some. The sample consists of 84,000 or so clones, roughly 74% of them appearing once. Sequenced input: peripheral blood. The receptors here all came from a man aged 65-85 years with COVID-19, enrolled during active disease.

The DNA of the CDR3 is TGTGCCAGCAGTTACGGGGGGACGTACATTCAGTACTTC. It translates to CASSYGGTYIQYF. V is TRBV6-2 or TRBV6-3 and J is TRBJ2-4; D perhaps matches TRBD2 (6 bases). CDR1 is MNHEY and CDR2 is SVGEGT in the germline V gene. This CDR3 has 13 amino acids. V was trimmed by 2 bases and J by 8 bases, leaving 10 bases between them.

This clone turned up a few times. The CDR3 protein is CASSSAAGNQETQYF. The DNA for the CDR3 is TGTGCCAGCAGCTCCGCCGCAGGGAATCAAGAGACCCAGTACTTC. The V gene is TRBV5-4, the J gene TRBJ2-5, with a tentative D call TRBD1 (5 bases). This CDR3 region has 15 residues. CDR1 and CDR2 from the germline V gene are SGHNT and YYREEE (reference sequence). Deletions cut 3 bases from V and 2 bases from J, with 14 bases between. Full variable domain (rest looked up from reference TRBV5-4 and TRBJ2-5): ETGVTQSPTHLIKTRGQQVTLRCSSQSGHNTVSWYQQALGQGPQFIFQYYREEENGRGNFPPRFSGLQFPNYSSELNVNALELDDSALYLCASSSAAGNQETQYFGPGTRLLVL.

V usage is TRBV5-6 and J usage is TRBJ2-5, with 15 bases lining up with TRBD2. With 4 bases clipped from V and 4 bases from J, the junction kept 11 bases outside the gene matches. There are 18 residues in the CDR3. CDR1 is SGHDT, CDR2 YYEEEE, per germline. CDR3 region: CASSPLVGLAGGRETQYF. As DNA, the CDR3 is TGTGCCAGCAGCCCCTTAGTCGGACTAGCGGGAGGGCGAGAGACCCAGTACTTC.

The chain joins TRBV14 to TRBJ2-7; D might be TRBD1 (5 bases). Per germline, CDR1 SGHDN and CDR2 FVKESK. This CDR3 has 15 amino acids. V lost 1 base and J lost 1, with 11 bases in between. CDR3 nucleotides: TGTGCCAGCAGCCAAGTTCCGGCAGGGTCCTACGAGCAGTACTTC. It yields the protein CASSQVPAGSYEQYF.

This chain joins TRBV6-2 or TRBV6-3 and TRBJ1-6, with D uncertain. This CDR3 has 16 residues. The V and J ends lost 2 bases and 6 bases respectively, with 14 bases between them. Germline V CDR1 and CDR2: MNHEY, SVGEGT. In DNA form, the CDR3 reads TGTGCCAGCAGTTACCCCAGAGGTGTTCGTAATTCACCCCTCCACTTT. Amino acid sequence: CASSYPRGVRNSPLHF.

The count of this clone is one. The chain has TRBV11-2 and TRBJ2-2; TRBD1 agrees at 7 bases. The CDR3 loop spans 16 amino acids. Germline CDR1 SGHAT, CDR2 FQNNGV. V shed 1 base, J shed 1 base, and the junction held 3 bases outside the gene matches. This chain's CDR3 is CASSLGTGGNTGELFF. The CDR3 DNA is TGTGCCAGCAGCTTAGGGACAGGAGGGAACACCGGGGAGCTGTTTTTT.

V is TRBV11-3 and J is TRBJ2-6; the match to TRBD1 covers 12 bases. Germline CDR1 is SGHNT and CDR2 is YENEEA. Trimming cost V 5 bases and J 2 bases; bases outside gene matches: 7. The CDR3 loop spans 18 amino acids. CDR3 region: CASSPGQGAFAGANVLTF. In nucleotides, the CDR3 is TGTGCCAGCAGCCCGGGACAGGGGGCGTTTGCTGGGGCCAACGTCCTGACTTTC.

The chain recombines TRBV6-5 with TRBJ1-2, with TRBD1 identical over 7 bases. The CDR3 is made up of 13 amino acids. The V and J ends lost 5 bases and 4 bases, in that order; junction bases with no gene match: 4. Germline CDR1 is MNHEY and CDR2 is SVGAGI. CDR3 sequence (DNA): TGTGCCAGCAGTATTACAGGGGCCTATGGCTACACCTTC. Its protein is CASSITGAYGYTF.

This clone was seen only a few times. V and J are TRBV12-3 or TRBV12-4 and TRBJ1-5; 7 positions match TRBD1. The CDR3 length is 13 residues. The V gene end was trimmed by 4 bases and the J gene end by 6 bases; junction bases not matched to a gene: 3. CDR3 residues: CASSSTGFQPQHF. The DNA for the CDR3 is TGTGCCAGCAGTTCGACAGGGTTTCAGCCCCAGCATTTT.

The J gene is TRBJ1-2, the V gene TRBV11-3; a possible D gene is TRBD1 (5 bases). The CDR3 has 15 residues. The V end was cut by 0 bases, the J end by 0 bases, with 8 bases between. CDR1 is SGHNT and CDR2 is YENEEA in the germline V gene. As DNA, the CDR3 is TGTGCCAGCAGCTTAGATGACAGCTCTAACTATGGCTACACCTTC. This sequence encodes CASSLDDSSNYGYTF.

The chain recombines TRBV7-8 with TRBJ1-1; D not resolved. The CDR3 is 13 residues long. The V and J ends lost 3 bases and 5 bases respectively, with 10 bases between them. The germline CDR1 and CDR2 sequences are SGHVS and FQNEAQ. CDR3 sequence (DNA): TGTGCCAGCAGCTTGGGAGGGTTTACTGAAGCTTTCTTT. Residues: CASSLGGFTEAFF.

The chain carries TRBV19 and TRBJ2-6, with D possibly being TRBD1 (6 bases). V was cut by 7 bases and J by 1 base, with 11 bases left in between. CDR1 LNHDA and CDR2 SQIVND come from the germline V gene (reference sequence). The CDR3 runs 15 residues. CDR3 protein: CASKNQGSGANVLTF. CDR3 nucleotides: TGTGCCAGTAAGAACCAGGGGTCTGGGGCCAACGTCCTGACTTTC.

This clone turned up a few times. J is TRBJ1-2 and V is TRBV5-6; 7 nucleotides agree with TRBD1. Germline V lookup: CDR1 SGHDT, CDR2 YYEEEE. V lost 2 bases and J lost 4; bases outside the gene matches: 8. The CDR3 loop spans 15 amino acids. The CDR3 DNA is TGTGCCAGCAGCTTACAGGGGACCCCCTCCTATGGCTACACCTTC. It translates to CASSLQGTPSYGYTF. The full variable domain, rest sourced from reference TRBV5-6 and TRBJ1-2, is DAGVTQSPTHLIKTRGQQVTLRCSPKSGHDTVSWYQQALGQGPQFIFQYYEEEERQRGNFPDRFSGHQFPNYSSELNVNALLLGDSALYLCASSLQGTPSYGYTFGSGTRLTVV.

CDR3: CASSLGQGLNIQYF. The CDR3 DNA is TGTGCCAGCAGCTTAGGACAGGGTTTGAACATTCAGTACTTC. This chain connects TRBV11-3 to TRBJ2-4; 7 nucleotides match TRBD1. Per germline, CDR1 SGHNT and CDR2 YENEEA. This CDR3 contains 14 residues. The trim removed 1 base at V and 7 bases at J, leaving 4 bases unmatched.